The rows below give T cell receptor beta chains drawn from one sample of a study of blood T cell repertoires in COVID-19. Assay used: immunoSEQ multiplex PCR; TCRdb lists only in-frame clones, some missing. This table holds about 220,000 clones, approximately 84% found once. The specimen was peripheral blood. All receptors come from a middle-aged man with active or convalescent COVID-19. Both conserved end residues are part of each CDR3. Fields, in order: J gene, clone size, V gene, D gene, CDR3 DNA, CDR3 protein. D genes are given only for firm matches. Rows give clone size only sometimes, using once, few, many, or a class for an expanded clone.

J gene: TRBJ2-5
clone size: .
V gene: TRBV6-5
D gene: TRBD1
CDR3 DNA: TGTGCCAGCAGTTACGGGGGACAGGGTTCGACCCAGTACTTC
CDR3 protein: CASSYGGQGSTQYF

J gene: TRBJ2-7
clone size: .
V gene: TRBV19
D gene: TRBD2
CDR3 DNA: TGTGCCAGTAGTCCAAGGACTAGCAGTGCCGGGGAGCAGTACTTC
CDR3 protein: CASSPRTSSAGEQYF

J gene: TRBJ2-7
clone size: .
V gene: TRBV5-1
D gene: TRBD1
CDR3 DNA: TGCGCCAGCAGCTTGGGGGCAGGGGGCTATCGCGAGCAGTACTTC
CDR3 protein: CASSLGAGGYREQYF

J gene: TRBJ2-2
clone size: .
V gene: TRBV27
D gene: .
CDR3 DNA: TGTGCCAGCAGTCATAGCTCGGGTTCCGCCGGGGAGCTGTTTTTT
CDR3 protein: CASSHSSGSAGELFF

J gene: TRBJ2-5
clone size: .
V gene: TRBV9
D gene: TRBD2
CDR3 DNA: TGTGCCAGCAGCGGTGGGACTAGCGGGGGGCTCCAAGAGACCCAGTACTTC
CDR3 protein: CASSGGTSGGLQETQYF

J gene: TRBJ2-1
clone size: .
V gene: TRBV28
D gene: .
CDR3 DNA: TGTGCCAGCAGTTTTGACAGGTACGGCTCCTACAATGAGCAGTTCTTC
CDR3 protein: CASSFDRYGSYNEQFF

J gene: TRBJ2-7
clone size: .
V gene: TRBV7-9
D gene: TRBD1
CDR3 DNA: TGTGCCAGCAGAATCACAGGGGGCCCTACCCCCGAGCAGTACTTC
CDR3 protein: CASRITGGPTPEQYF

J gene: TRBJ2-3
clone size: .
V gene: TRBV5-1
D gene: .
CDR3 DNA: TGCGCCAGCAGCTCCCATCAGGGTGGCACAGATACGCAGTATTTT
CDR3 protein: CASSSHQGGTDTQYF

J gene: TRBJ1-1
clone size: once
V gene: TRBV28
D gene: TRBD1
CDR3 DNA: TGTGCCAGCAGCGGTATTATACTTGGGGGACAGGAGAACACTGAAGCTTTCTTT
CDR3 protein: CASSGIILGGQENTEAFF

J gene: TRBJ2-4
clone size: .
V gene: TRBV7-9
D gene: TRBD2
CDR3 DNA: TGTGCCAGCAGCTTGGGGACTATAGCCAAAAACATTCAGTACTTC
CDR3 protein: CASSLGTIAKNIQYF

J gene: TRBJ2-5
clone size: .
V gene: TRBV14
D gene: .
CDR3 DNA: TGTGCCAGCAGCCAAGGGTCTAGCAGTTTGGGGTTCCAAGAGACCCAGTACTTC
CDR3 protein: CASSQGSSSLGFQETQYF

J gene: TRBJ1-1
clone size: .
V gene: TRBV4-1
D gene: .
CDR3 DNA: TGCGCCAGCAGCCAAGACAGGGTCCACATTGAAGCTTTCTTT
CDR3 protein: CASSQDRVHIEAFF

J gene: TRBJ2-2
clone size: .
V gene: TRBV3-1/TRBV3-2
D gene: .
CDR3 DNA: TGTGCCAGCAGCCCGCGACTAGAGGGCACCGGGGAGCTGTTTTTT
CDR3 protein: CASSPRLEGTGELFF

J gene: TRBJ1-4
clone size: .
V gene: TRBV5-1
D gene: .
CDR3 DNA: TGCGCCAGCAGCGATCAGGGAATTAATGAAAAACTGTTTTTT
CDR3 protein: CASSDQGINEKLFF

J gene: TRBJ2-7
clone size: .
V gene: TRBV10-2
D gene: .
CDR3 DNA: TGCGCCAGCACCTTGGCTTACGAGCAGTACTTC
CDR3 protein: CASTLAYEQYF

J gene: TRBJ2-7
clone size: .
V gene: TRBV28
D gene: .
CDR3 DNA: TGTGCCAGCAGAGCGGCATTCTCCTACGAGCAGTACTTC
CDR3 protein: CASRAAFSYEQYF

J gene: TRBJ1-4
clone size: .
V gene: TRBV5-4
D gene: TRBD1
CDR3 DNA: TGTGCCAGCAGCCCGGGACAGGGGGCCGGCGGGAGGGAAAAACTGTTTTTT
CDR3 protein: CASSPGQGAGGREKLFF

J gene: TRBJ1-2
clone size: .
V gene: TRBV27
D gene: TRBD1
CDR3 DNA: TGTGCCAGCAGCATAAGGGGGCGTTATGGCTACACCTTC
CDR3 protein: CASSIRGRYGYTF

J gene: TRBJ2-7
clone size: .
V gene: TRBV6-6
D gene: .
CDR3 DNA: TGTGCCAGCAGTAACAGCTACGAGCAGTACTTC
CDR3 protein: CASSNSYEQYF

J gene: TRBJ2-3
clone size: once
V gene: TRBV3-1/TRBV3-2
D gene: .
CDR3 DNA: TGTGCCAGCAGCCAGGGGGGAGCGAGGGCAGATACGCAGTATTTT
CDR3 protein: CASSQGGARADTQYF

J gene: TRBJ2-1
clone size: .
V gene: TRBV10-1
D gene: .
CDR3 DNA: TGCGCCAGCAGTTACGAGAGCTCCTACAATGAGCAGTTCTTC
CDR3 protein: CASSYESSYNEQFF

J gene: TRBJ2-3
clone size: .
V gene: TRBV10-1
D gene: .
CDR3 DNA: TGCGCCAGCAGTGAGAGGTTGGAGGATACGCAGTATTTT
CDR3 protein: CASSERLEDTQYF

J gene: TRBJ1-1
clone size: .
V gene: TRBV11-2
D gene: .
CDR3 DNA: TGTGCCAGCAGCTTAGATGGCGGGGTCACTGAAGCTTTCTTT
CDR3 protein: CASSLDGGVTEAFF

J gene: TRBJ2-1
clone size: once
V gene: TRBV7-3
D gene: .
CDR3 DNA: TGTGCCAGCAGCTTAATCCCATACAATGAGCAGTTCTTC
CDR3 protein: CASSLIPYNEQFF

J gene: TRBJ1-5
clone size: .
V gene: TRBV7-9
D gene: TRBD1
CDR3 DNA: TGTGCCAGCAGCTTAAGGACAGGGGGTTTTGATCAGCCCCAGCATTTT
CDR3 protein: CASSLRTGGFDQPQHF

J gene: TRBJ2-1
clone size: .
V gene: TRBV5-4
D gene: TRBD2
CDR3 DNA: TGTGCCAGCTGGGATAGCGGGACTTACAATGAGCAGTTCTTC
CDR3 protein: CASWDSGTYNEQFF

J gene: TRBJ2-1
clone size: .
V gene: TRBV11-2
D gene: TRBD2
CDR3 DNA: TGTGCCAGCAGGTTCGGGCTAGCGGCATACAATGAGCAGTTCTTC
CDR3 protein: CASRFGLAAYNEQFF

J gene: TRBJ1-3
clone size: .
V gene: TRBV28
D gene: .
CDR3 DNA: TGTGCCAGCAGTGAGCGTTTAGGCACCATATATTTT
CDR3 protein: CASSERLGTIYF

J gene: TRBJ1-3
clone size: .
V gene: TRBV12-3/TRBV12-4
D gene: TRBD1
CDR3 DNA: TGTGCCAGCAGGGGGACAGGAAGAAACACCATATATTTT
CDR3 protein: CASRGTGRNTIYF

J gene: TRBJ1-2
clone size: many
V gene: TRBV4-1
D gene: TRBD1
CDR3 DNA: TGCGCCAGCAGCCAAGAAGTCGGGACAGGGCCTGGGTATGGCTACACCTTC
CDR3 protein: CASSQEVGTGPGYGYTF

J gene: TRBJ2-1
clone size: .
V gene: TRBV29-1
D gene: TRBD2
CDR3 DNA: TGCAGCGCTGCGACTAGCGGGAGAGGGAATGAGCAGTTCTTC
CDR3 protein: CSAATSGRGNEQFF

J gene: TRBJ2-2
clone size: .
V gene: TRBV4-2
D gene: TRBD1
CDR3 DNA: TGTGCCAGCAGCCGTACACTTCAGGGGGCATCCACCGGGGAGCTGTTTTTT
CDR3 protein: CASSRTLQGASTGELFF

J gene: TRBJ2-1
clone size: .
V gene: TRBV7-6
D gene: TRBD1
CDR3 DNA: TGTGCCAGCAGCTTTAGGGACAGGGGGCTGAATGAGCAGTTCTTC
CDR3 protein: CASSFRDRGLNEQFF

J gene: TRBJ2-1
clone size: .
V gene: TRBV11-3
D gene: TRBD2
CDR3 DNA: TGTGCCAGCAGCTTAGATGGGACTAGCGGCTACAATGAGCAGTTCTTC
CDR3 protein: CASSLDGTSGYNEQFF

J gene: TRBJ2-5
clone size: .
V gene: TRBV25-1
D gene: .
CDR3 DNA: TGTGCCAGCAGTGAATATACCCCGGCAGGGCGGGAGACCCAGTACTTC
CDR3 protein: CASSEYTPAGRETQYF

J gene: TRBJ2-1
clone size: once
V gene: TRBV19
D gene: TRBD1
CDR3 DNA: TGTGCCAGTAGCCGGGACAGGCGATTCTCCTACAATGAGCAGTTCTTC
CDR3 protein: CASSRDRRFSYNEQFF

J gene: TRBJ1-2
clone size: .
V gene: TRBV18
D gene: TRBD1
CDR3 DNA: TGTGCCAGCTCACTAACGACAGGGTCGGACTATGGCTACACCTTC
CDR3 protein: CASSLTTGSDYGYTF

J gene: TRBJ1-1
clone size: .
V gene: TRBV7-3
D gene: TRBD1
CDR3 DNA: TGTGCCAGCAGCCGGCTAGGGACAGGGAACACTGAAGCTTTCTTT
CDR3 protein: CASSRLGTGNTEAFF

J gene: TRBJ2-3
clone size: .
V gene: TRBV11-2
D gene: TRBD2
CDR3 DNA: TGTGCCAGCAGCCTAGTAGCGGGGGGGAGCACAGATACGCAGTATTTT
CDR3 protein: CASSLVAGGSTDTQYF

J gene: TRBJ2-5
clone size: once
V gene: TRBV24-1
D gene: TRBD1
CDR3 DNA: TGTGCCACTGGATGGACAGGGGGTCACGAGACCCAGTACTTC
CDR3 protein: CATGWTGGHETQYF

J gene: TRBJ2-1
clone size: .
V gene: TRBV6-1
D gene: TRBD2
CDR3 DNA: TGTGCCAGCAGTGAAATGTCGGTAGCGGGGGATGAGCAGTTCTTC
CDR3 protein: CASSEMSVAGDEQFF

J gene: TRBJ1-5
clone size: .
V gene: TRBV28
D gene: TRBD1
CDR3 DNA: TGTGCCAGCAGGAGGACAGGGATGGTATCGGGGGGCAATCAGCCCCAGCATTTT
CDR3 protein: CASRRTGMVSGGNQPQHF